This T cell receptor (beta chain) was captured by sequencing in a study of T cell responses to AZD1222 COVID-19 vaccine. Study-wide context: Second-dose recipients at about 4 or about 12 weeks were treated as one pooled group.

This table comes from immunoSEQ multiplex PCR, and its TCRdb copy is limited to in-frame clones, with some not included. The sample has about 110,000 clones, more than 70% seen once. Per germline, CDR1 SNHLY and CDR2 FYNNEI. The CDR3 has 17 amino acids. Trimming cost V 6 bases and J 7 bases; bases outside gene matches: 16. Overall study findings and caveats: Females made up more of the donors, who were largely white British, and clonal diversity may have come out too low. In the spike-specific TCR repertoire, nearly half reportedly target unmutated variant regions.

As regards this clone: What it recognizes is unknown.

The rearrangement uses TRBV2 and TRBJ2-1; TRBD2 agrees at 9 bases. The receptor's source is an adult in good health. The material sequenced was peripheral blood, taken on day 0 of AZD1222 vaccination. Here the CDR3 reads CASRLPAFAGGQNEQFF. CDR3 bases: TGTGCCAGCAGACTCCCAGCGTTTGCGGGGGGGCAGAATGAGCAGTTCTTC.